This T cell receptor (beta chain) originates from a study of blood T cell repertoires in COVID-19. Study information: Some COVID-19 samples were acute and others convalescent; all came from the United States, Italy and Spain.

Trimming left V 4 bases short and J 10 bases short, with 15 bases between. Germline loops: CDR1 SGHRS, CDR2 YFSETQ. The CDR3 totals 14 residues. Libraries were prepared by immunoSEQ multiplex PCR; TCRdb keeps only in-frame clonotypes and omits some of them. Among some 700,000 clones, approximately 90% were seen once, and the ten largest hold roughly 0.26%. The receptor's source is a woman aged 18-30 years with acute or convalescent COVID-19. The J gene is TRBJ1-6, the V gene TRBV5-1; the D gene is possibly TRBD1 (5 bases). Sequencing was performed on peripheral blood. DNA of the CDR3: TGCGCCAGCAGCCCAGGGTTAGGTCCGTCACCCCTCCACTTT. Translation gives CASSPGLGPSPLHF.